Listed here are 28 T cell receptor beta chains from one sample, sequenced in a study of control samples from healthy donors and cancer patients. Clones were read by immunoSEQ multiplex PCR, and TCRdb kept only the in-frame ones, dropping some. The table has approximately 140,000 clones, over 85% seen once; the top ten hold 5% to 7%. Sample: blood. Receptor source: a man between 18 and 35 years old in good health.

In this sample, this clone turned up once. The gene calls are TRBV28 and TRBJ2-1; 8 nucleotides match TRBD2. Per the germline V gene, CDR1 is MDHEN and CDR2 is SYDVKM. This CDR3 contains 11 residues. V shed 3 bases, J shed 15 bases, and the junction held 4 bases outside the gene matches. CDR3 in amino acids: CASSLGTSPFF. The CDR3 DNA reads TGTGCCAGCAGTTTGGGGACTAGTCCGTTCTTC.

The chain combines TRBV24-1 with TRBJ1-5; weak D call: TRBD1 (5 bases). The CDR3 runs to 14 residues. CDR1 and CDR2 from the germline V gene are KGHDR and SFDVKD. The germline V and J ends were trimmed by 3 bases and 7 bases, with 12 bases remaining between them. The CDR3 is CATSDGTSGQPQHF. CDR3 DNA sequence: TGTGCCACCAGTGATGGGACGTCAGGGCAGCCCCAGCATTTT.

V is TRBV27 and J is TRBJ2-2; D not resolved. Per germline, CDR1 MNHEY and CDR2 SMNVEV (reference sequence). V shed 0 bases and J shed 3 bases, with 2 bases lying between them. The CDR3 is 13 amino acids. CDR3 nucleotides: TGTGCCAGCAGTTTATCGTACACCGGGGAGCTGTTTTTT. Protein: CASSLSYTGELFF.

V gene TRBV11-2 combines with J gene TRBJ1-1; D is unresolved. CDR3 length: 16 residues. Germline assignment: CDR1 SGHAT and CDR2 FQNNGV. Trimming shortened V by 5 bases and J by 3 bases, and 19 bases separated the two germline ends. CDR3 loop: CASSPRRIPGDTEAFF. The CDR3 nucleotides read TGTGCCAGCAGCCCGCGACGGATCCCCGGGGACACTGAAGCTTTCTTT.

The chain uses TRBV5-4 and TRBJ2-3, with 7 bases aligning to TRBD2. Per germline, CDR1 SGHNT and CDR2 YYREEE (reference sequence). CDR3 length: 15 amino acids. J lost 2 bases, V lost 0 bases, and 3 bases had no gene match. CDR3 protein: CASSLGGRATDTQYF. Here the CDR3 DNA reads TGTGCCAGCAGCTTGGGGGGGAGGGCCACAGATACGCAGTATTTT.

The V call is TRBV7-9, the J call TRBJ1-2; 7 bases align to TRBD1. This CDR3 comprises 15 residues. Germline lookup yields CDR1 SEHNR and CDR2 FQNEAQ (reference sequence). The junction had 10 bases not matched to a gene; V was cut back by 1 base and J by 8 bases. CDR3 DNA: TGTGCCAGCAGCTTAGTCCCAGAGAGGGGGCCCGGCTACACCTTC. This encodes CASSLVPERGPGYTF.

CDR3 amino acids: CASSLTGVGRVYGYTF. CDR3 nucleotides: TGTGCCAGCAGTTTAACCGGCGTGGGCAGGGTCTATGGCTACACCTTC. The genes are TRBV28 and TRBJ1-2; D may be TRBD1 (5 bases). This CDR3 contains 16 residues. CDR1 MDHEN and CDR2 SYDVKM come from the germline V gene. V was cut by 2 bases and J by 4 bases, with 17 bases left in between.

This chain joins TRBV19 and TRBJ1-5, with D tentatively TRBD1 (6 bases). V was pared by 3 bases and J by 1 base, with 10 bases between. The CDR3 is 15 amino acids. The germline V gene has CDR1 LNHDA and CDR2 SQIVND (reference sequence). As DNA, the CDR3 is TGTGCCAGTAGTATTAGGGGGTCCAGCAATCAGCCCCAGCATTTT. Its translation: CASSIRGSSNQPQHF. Supplemented by reference TRBV19 and TRBJ1-5, the full variable domain reads DGGITQSPKYLFRKEGQNVTLSCEQNLNHDAMYWYRQDPGQGLRLIYYSQIVNDFQKGDIAEGYSVSREKKESFPLTVTSAQKNPTAFYLCASSIRGSSNQPQHFGDGTRLSIL.

The chain carries TRBV6-5 and TRBJ1-2, with 8 bases lining up with TRBD1. This CDR3 comprises 16 residues. Per the germline V gene, CDR1 is MNHEY and CDR2 is SVGAGI. V trimming: 4 bases; J trimming: 8 bases; junction bases outside the gene matches: 15. The CDR3 coding sequence is TGTGCCAGCAGTTCGGACAGGGAGGTTCTTTGGAGAGGCTACACCTTC. Its protein product is CASSSDREVLWRGYTF.

V gene TRBV7-9 combines with J gene TRBJ2-1; tentative D call: TRBD2 (6 bases). V was pared by 5 bases and J by 9 bases, with 17 bases between. CDR1 and CDR2 from the germline V gene are SEHNR and FQNEAQ (reference sequence). This CDR3 region has 14 residues. CDR3 sequence reads: CASSVISGLGEQFF. For the CDR3, the DNA is TGTGCCAGCAGCGTTATTAGCGGACTGGGTGAGCAGTTCTTC. Complete variable domain (other parts from reference TRBV7-9 and TRBJ2-1): DTGVSQNPRHKITKRGQNVTFRCDPISEHNRLYWYRQTLGQGPEFLTYFQNEAQLEKSRLLSDRFSAERPKGSFSTLEIQRTEQGDSAMYLCASSVISGLGEQFFGPGTRLTVL.

This chain joins TRBV5-4 and TRBJ1-2; D unresolved. This CDR3 is 13 amino acids long. Germline V gene lookup returns CDR1 SGHNT and CDR2 YYREEE (reference sequence). The V end lost 0 bases, the J end lost 8 bases, and 11 bases lay between the germline ends. DNA of the CDR3: TGTGCCAGCAGCTTGGATACCAGTATGGGCTACACCTTC. Protein: CASSLDTSMGYTF. The full variable domain, completed using reference TRBV5-4 and TRBJ1-2, is ETGVTQSPTHLIKTRGQQVTLRCSSQSGHNTVSWYQQALGQGPQFIFQYYREEENGRGNFPPRFSGLQFPNYSSELNVNALELDDSALYLCASSLDTSMGYTFGSGTRLTVV.

The V and J genes are TRBV28 and TRBJ2-6; D is uncertain. Trimming took off 5 bases at V and 0 bases at J, with 11 bases between the two ends. The CDR3 loop spans 16 amino acids. Germline loops: CDR1 MDHEN, CDR2 SYDVKM. The CDR3 loop reads CASSPGWGSGANVLTF. The CDR3 nucleotides are TGTGCCAGCAGTCCCGGGTGGGGCTCTGGGGCCAACGTCCTGACTTTC. The whole variable domain, filled in from reference TRBV28 and TRBJ2-6, reads DVKVTQSSRYLVKRTGEKVFLECVQDMDHENMFWYRQDPGLGLRLIYFSYDVKMKEKGDIPEGYSVSREKKERFSLILESASTNQTSMYLCASSPGWGSGANVLTFGAGSRLTVL.

The chain carries TRBV30 and TRBJ2-7; 9 bases are a match to TRBD2. Germline lookup yields CDR1 GTSNPN and CDR2 SVGIG (reference sequence). V gave up 0 bases and J gave up 3 bases; unmatched junction bases: 12. The CDR3 is 17 residues long. The chain's CDR3 is CAWSVPPRLAVIYEQYF. In DNA, the CDR3 is TGTGCCTGGAGTGTACCCCCCCGACTAGCGGTGATCTACGAGCAGTACTTC.

V and J are TRBV5-1 and TRBJ1-6; 7 nucleotides agree with TRBD1. Germline CDR1 reads SGHRS; CDR2 reads YFSETQ. The CDR3 is 16 amino acids. Germline trimming cut 0 bases from V and 14 bases from J; bases unmatched to any gene: 14. CDR3 region: CASSLVAPTGNLALHF. CDR3 nucleotides: TGCGCCAGCAGCTTGGTTGCCCCGACAGGGAATCTGGCCCTCCACTTT. The complete variable domain, with remaining parts taken from reference TRBV5-1 and TRBJ1-6, reads KAGVTQTPRYLIKTRGQQVTLSCSPISGHRSVSWYQQTPGQGLQFLFEYFSETQRNKGNFPGRFSGRQFSNSRSEMNVSTLELGDSALYLCASSLVAPTGNLALHFGNGTRLTVT.

CDR3 sequence reads: CASSPGAGWNYGYTF. The CDR3 region has the DNA TGTGCCAGCAGCCCCGGGGCAGGCTGGAACTATGGCTACACCTTC. This chain connects TRBV7-2 to TRBJ1-2, with TRBD1 as a possible D gene (5 bases). Looked up from germline, CDR1 is SGHTA and CDR2 is FQGNSA. V lost 5 bases to trimming and J lost 2 bases, with 15 bases between them. This CDR3 is built from 15 residues.

This clone was found once. The CDR3 spells CASSTQGARYEQYF. Here the CDR3 DNA reads TGTGCCAGCAGTACTCAGGGGGCGCGTTACGAGCAGTACTTC. The chain links TRBV28 to TRBJ2-7; 8 bases match TRBD1. The CDR3 runs to 14 residues. The germline V gene encodes CDR1 MDHEN and CDR2 SYDVKM. Unmatched junction bases numbered 7, after V lost 5 bases and J lost 4 bases.

J is TRBJ1-5 and V is TRBV28, with unresolved D. The CDR3 runs to 15 residues. Deletions cut 6 bases from V and 2 bases from J, with 14 bases between. Looked up from germline, CDR1 is MDHEN and CDR2 is SYDVKM. CDR3 in amino acids: CASRTRIWGNQPQHF. In DNA form, the CDR3 reads TGTGCCAGCAGAACGAGAATATGGGGCAATCAGCCCCAGCATTTT.

CDR3 amino acids: CAISGARRLAGNIEQYF. The CDR3 DNA reads as TGTGCCATCAGTGGGGCCAGACGACTAGCGGGAAACATCGAGCAGTACTTC. This chain uses TRBV10-3 with TRBJ2-7, with TRBD2 matching over 11 bases. The CDR3 is 17 residues long. Losses at the gene ends were 4 bases for V and 6 bases for J; bases not matched to a gene: 14. Germline V CDR1 and CDR2: ENHRY, SYGVKD.

For the CDR3, the DNA is TGCGCCAGCAGCGTACGACTAGCGGTATACGAGCAGTACTTC. It specifies CASSVRLAVYEQYF. The rearrangement joins TRBV4-1 to TRBJ2-7; TRBD2 aligns across 9 bases. From germline, CDR1 is MGHRA and CDR2 YSYEKL. The V and J ends lost 5 bases and 4 bases, in that order; junction bases with no gene match: 6. This CDR3 is 14 amino acids long.

J is TRBJ1-6 and V is TRBV19; 10 bases fit TRBD1. Germline V lookup: CDR1 LNHDA, CDR2 SQIVND (reference sequence). The CDR3 consists of 18 residues. Trimming cost V 7 bases and J 1 base; bases outside gene matches: 10. CDR3: CASNKPTGGLSYNSPLHF. The CDR3 bases are TGTGCCAGTAATAAACCGACAGGGGGCTTATCCTATAATTCACCCCTCCACTTT.

This chain links TRBV4-3 with TRBJ2-2, with 13 bases that match TRBD2. The CDR3 runs to 17 residues. Losses at the gene ends were 4 bases for V and 7 bases for J; bases not matched to a gene: 9. Germline assignment: CDR1 LGHNA and CDR2 YSLEER. CDR3 in amino acids: CASSRRTSGSSGGELFF. The CDR3, as DNA: TGCGCCAGCAGCCGAAGGACTAGCGGGAGTTCGGGCGGGGAGCTGTTTTTT.

V usage is TRBV4-3 and J usage is TRBJ2-4, with D possibly TRBD2 on 6 matching bases. CDR1 LGHNA and CDR2 YSLEER come from the germline V gene. This CDR3 is 16 amino acids long. V lost 1 base, J lost 6 bases, and 16 bases lay in between. In DNA form, the CDR3 reads TGCGCCAGCAGCCAAGGGCGGGACCACGTATTAAACATTCAGTACTTC. It encodes CASSQGRDHVLNIQYF.

The chain carries TRBV7-2 and TRBJ1-2; D gene uncertain. Trimming removed 4 bases from V and 8 bases from J, with 17 bases in between. The CDR3 is 14 amino acids. CDR1 is SGHTA and CDR2 is FQGNSA in the germline V gene. The CDR3 sequence is CASSSTWASWGYTF. CDR3 coding DNA: TGTGCCAGCAGCTCTACCTGGGCCTCCTGGGGCTACACCTTC.

This chain connects TRBV15 to TRBJ2-7, with 9 bases identical to TRBD2. Germline V lookup: CDR1 LNHNV, CDR2 YYDKDF (reference sequence). Trimming took 1 base from V and 0 from J; bases not matched to a gene: 1. The CDR3 covers 15 residues. CDR3 in amino acids: CATSRGTSASYEQYF. DNA of the CDR3: TGTGCCACCAGCAGAGGGACTAGCGCCTCCTACGAGCAGTACTTC.

J is TRBJ1-1 and V is TRBV7-2, with 10 bases lining up with TRBD1. V shed 4 bases and J 5 bases; nucleotides not matched to a gene: 4. Germline CDR1 SGHTA, CDR2 FQGNSA. CDR3 size: 14 residues. Here the CDR3 reads CASSSDRGRTEAFF. The CDR3 coding sequence is TGTGCCAGCAGCTCCGACAGGGGGCGGACTGAAGCTTTCTTT.

This rearrangement joins TRBV19 to TRBJ2-1; the match to TRBD2 covers 12 bases. After removal of 0 bases from V and 4 bases from J, the junction contained 13 bases not matched to a gene. The CDR3 contains 20 residues. CDR1 and CDR2 (germline): LNHDA, SQIVND (reference sequence). CDR3 DNA sequence: TGTGCCAGTAGTATAGAGGAACTAGCGGGAGGAGGGAGAGATTACAATGAGCAGTTCTTC. This codes for CASSIEELAGGGRDYNEQFF.

The chain links TRBV7-2 to TRBJ2-7, with 11 nucleotides matching TRBD2. Unmatched junction bases numbered 7, after V lost 2 bases and J lost 4 bases. There are 16 residues in the CDR3. Germline V gene lookup returns CDR1 SGHTA and CDR2 FQGNSA. The CDR3 sequence: CASSLTSGSVGYEQYF. The CDR3 nucleotides read TGTGCCAGCAGCTTAACTAGCGGGAGTGTCGGTTACGAGCAGTACTTC.

This chain uses TRBV6-5 with TRBJ2-3; possible D gene TRBD2, 5 bases. The CDR3 has 15 residues. The V end lost 6 bases, the J end lost 6 bases, and 19 bases lay between the germline ends. CDR1 is MNHEY, CDR2 SVGAGI, per germline. CDR3 coding DNA: TGTGCCAGCAGCCTGGGAGCGCTGCTTTGGGATACGCAGTATTTT. This translates into CASSLGALLWDTQYF.